This TCR beta chain was captured by sequencing in a study of blood T cells in healthy people across ages. This clonotype has a count of ten or more. Primers used in a second PCR of roughly 7 to 12 cycles were a sample-barcoded 5' primer and a J-beta primer mix. TCRdb used MiXCR to reprocess the 5' RACE reads, holding one entry per CDR3 protein. The repertoire has just under 900,000 distinct CDR3 sequences, about 30% of them found once; the top ten carry roughly a sixth. V lost 2 bases to trimming and J lost 1 base, with 8 bases between them. The CDR3 is 14 amino acids. Per the germline V gene, CDR1 is SGHTA and CDR2 is FQGNSA.

The sequence came from a woman older than 75 in good health. Sequenced sample: blood. V usage is TRBV7-2 and J usage is TRBJ2-5; D is uncertain. The CDR3: CASSLSSAQETQYF. The CDR3 nucleotides are TGTGCCAGCAGCTTATCTTCGGCCCAAGAGACCCAGTACTTC.